This T cell receptor beta chain was captured by sequencing in a study of T cells in Graves' hyperthyroidism and ophthalmopathy (dated by TCRdb to the late 2010s). For context, the study as a whole: Peripheral blood samples were taken at initial diagnosis, before any treatment was given. The study also compared thyroid tissue and blood T-cell repertoires from 5 to 7 Graves' hyperthyroidism patients. An independent validation cohort of about 20 hyperthyroidism patients and 17 patients who later progressed to ophthalmopathy tested prospective prediction of ophthalmopathy. Following sampling, methimazole starting at 30 mg daily was given to hyperthyroidism patients, and high-dose intravenous methylprednisolone was given to ophthalmopathy patients. The approximately 90 discovery patients were divided at random into training and test sets in a 7:3 ratio. To identify distinguishing TCR V-J signatures, a discovery cohort of 90 to 100 patients was used, comprising under 45 with Graves' ophthalmopathy and around 57 with stable Graves' hyperthyroidism. TCR Vbeta CDR3 sequencing of around 130 peripheral blood samples (more than 40 ophthalmopathy, 75 to 80 hyperthyroidism and approximately 17 progressor patients) is reported in the paper.

Ophthalmopathy patients had moderately to severely active disease, with a Clinical Activity Score of 3 or more, a NOSPECS grade of 4 or more, and a disease duration of less than 3 months. Patients with uncontrolled infections, other autoimmune diseases, pregnancy or lactation were excluded. Clinical symptoms, serum thyroxine and TRAb, thyroid ultrasound, and orbital computed tomography formed the basis for the diagnoses. PBMCs were separated from 7.5 to 10 ml of fresh peripheral blood using Ficoll-Paque density gradient centrifugation. Trizol reagent was used to extract total RNA, and RNA quality was then checked on an Agilent 2100 Bioanalyzer. This clonotype was counted between two and nine times. Its antigen is not yet known. No much larger clone exists at a distance of one base, and base qualities are not known. Amplification of TCR beta CDR3 regions was carried out from RNA transcripts. For the first round of RT-PCR on the TCR CDR3, the HTBI primer set was used together with the Qiagen OneStep RT-PCR kit. Libraries were constructed in a second round of multiplex PCR, after which size selection and purification were performed. Paired-end sequencing of the libraries was performed with 100 bp reads on an Illumina HiSeq2000. As for how the authors treated the data: SOAPnuke was used to process the raw data, throwing out any read that contained adapters or uncalled bases, had a mean Phred below 15, or lacked an exact constant-primer or identifier match. High-quality paired reads were merged using COPE v1.2.5, and each unique nucleotide sequence was defined as a clonotype. Clonotypes were aligned to IMGT TRBV, TRBD and TRBJ reference segments using MiTCR v1.1. Analysis was restricted to V-J combinations with a frequency above 0.0001, which covered just over 98% of repertoires. The TCS score was defined as the ratio of F50 (clonal expansion) to E x V (chaos), calculated using BLOSUM62-based TCRdist between CDR3 peptides within each V-J. Welch's t-statistics and random forest reduced fewer than 550 V-J features to roughly 13, which were used in a naive Bayes classifier (R e1071). The public sequencing data were trimmed at Q25 with fastp and processed into clonotypes with MiXCR by TCRdb, which kept only in-frame beta chains. Identical CDR3 protein sequences are pooled into one entry, listed with their most common genes and DNA. The V and J calls and clone size come from TCRdb's table, not from the authors' own analysis. This sample has approximately 570,000 distinct CDR3 sequences in its table, and 15% to 20% of those were observed once. The top ten hold 45% to 50% of the sample.

CDR1 and CDR2 (MNHEY, SMNVEV) derive from the germline V gene (reference sequence). After removal of 8 bases from V and 13 bases from J, the junction retains 17 bases not matched to a gene. From cysteine to phenylalanine, the CDR3 is 14 amino acids long. Only the CDR3 portion is preserved as DNA: 42 bases, with reading frame beginning at the first base. Study-wide conclusions, independent of this receptor: Sample size was not statistically predetermined, and blinding of investigators to group allocation was not performed. During validation, the model predicted progression to ophthalmopathy a median of about 6.3 months ahead of onset, with almost 71% sensitivity and less than 85% specificity. A model built on a 13 V-J signature distinguished ophthalmopathy from stable hyperthyroidism, reaching 85% to 90% sensitivity and under 84% specificity in cross-validation and 80%/75% in testing. Most expanded thyroid clonotypes (frequency above 0.001) were also detected in blood, suggesting blood repertoires may reflect thyroid immune responses.

Recombination linked TRBV27 to TRBJ1-5, with 7 bases in between that match TRBD1. The sequenced material came from blood. This sequence originates from a man aged 40-49 years with Graves' ophthalmopathy. Here is the DNA: TGTGCCAGCGGGCGTGGTCGGGGACAGCTACCACAGCATTTT. It specifies CASGRGRGQLPQHF.